This T cell receptor beta chain was captured in a study of preoperative IRX-2 immunotherapy in early breast cancer. V shed 1 base and J shed 0 bases, with 12 bases lying between them. Per germline, CDR1 SGHNT and CDR2 YYREEE (reference sequence). The CDR3 is 16 amino acids. Here immunoSEQ multiplex PCR was the method, and the copy in TCRdb shows in-frame clones only, minus some. The sample lists 35,000 to 50,000 clones; approximately 94% were seen once. Treatment: preoperative locoregional IRX-2 cytokine immunotherapy. Samples came from a phase Ib trial of preoperative locoregional IRX-2 cytokine immunotherapy.

This TCR came from a human donor with breast cancer. Sequenced here: tumor tissue, sampled after IRX-2 immunotherapy. The chain uses TRBV5-4 and TRBJ2-3, with unresolved D. The CDR3 loop is CASSLISGRSTDTQYF. DNA for the CDR3: TGTGCCAGCAGCTTGATAAGTGGACGTAGCACAGATACGCAGTATTTT.